Described below is a single TCR beta chain sequence and its context. Its target is not known. The sample is drawn from a study of T-cell reconstitution after alpha-beta-depleted transplantation in children. CDR1 MGHRA and CDR2 YSYEKL come from the germline V gene. The ends lost 0 bases at V and 3 bases at J; junction bases unmatched: 10. This CDR3 is 17 amino acids long. TCRbeta library construction was performed incorporating unique molecular identifiers. TCRdb reanalysed the PCR reads using MiXCR and keeps one entry per CDR3 protein. The table shows 300,000 or so distinct CDR3 sequences, with around 20% occurring only once. Study-level points and caveats: Roughly two months post-transplant, alpha-beta T cells reportedly originated from several hundred graft clones that had expanded.

The chain joins TRBV4-1 to TRBJ2-7, with TRBD1 identical over 8 bases. Specimen: PBMCs, mostly from graft donor cells, collected 180 days after TCRalphabeta/CD19-depleted stem cell transplant. This clonotype was sampled from a male patient younger than 18 who had a stem cell transplant for acute lymphoblastic leukemia, so the T cells may come from the graft donor. The CDR3 sequence: CASSQEGLTGGVYEQYF. Here the CDR3 DNA reads TGCGCCAGCAGCCAAGAGGGCCTCACAGGGGGAGTCTACGAGCAGTACTTC.